One sample yielded the 2 T cell receptor beta chains listed below, sequenced in a study of OX40 agonist ivuxolimab in advanced cancers. Sequenced by immunoSEQ multiplex PCR; TCRdb stores in-frame clones only, minus some. The sample has some 73,000 clones; just over 85% are singletons. The starting material was CD4+ or CD8+ T cells sorted from blood, obtained in a trial of the OX40 agonist ivuxolimab. The origin of the receptors is an adult with an advanced solid tumor such as melanoma, head and neck, liver or kidney cancer.

This chain connects TRBV18 to TRBJ2-3, with 7 bases that match TRBD1. The germline V gene encodes CDR1 KGHSH and CDR2 LQKENI. V was clipped by 1 base and J by 0 bases; unmatched bases: 7. CDR3 size: 17 residues. The CDR3 coding sequence is TGTGCCAGCTCACCACAGGCAGGGGGTTTAAGCACAGATACGCAGTATTTT. Its translation is CASSPQAGGLSTDTQYF.

The rearrangement joins TRBV9 to TRBJ1-6; no clear D. Trimming removed 4 bases from V and 10 bases from J, with 27 bases in between. The CDR3 is made up of 18 amino acids. Germline loops: CDR1 SGDLS, CDR2 YYNGEE. The CDR3 DNA reads as TGTGCCAGCAGCCCCACCCCCGGCGAAAATCTATCCAGGTCACCCCTCCACTTT. This translates into CASSPTPGENLSRSPLHF. Combining the CDR3 with reference TRBV9 and TRBJ1-6 gives the whole variable domain DSGVTQTPKHLITATGQRVTLRCSPRSGDLSVYWYQQSLDQGLQFLIQYYNGEERAKGNILERFSAQQFPDLHSELNLSSLELGDSALYFCASSPTPGENLSRSPLHFGNGTRLTVT.